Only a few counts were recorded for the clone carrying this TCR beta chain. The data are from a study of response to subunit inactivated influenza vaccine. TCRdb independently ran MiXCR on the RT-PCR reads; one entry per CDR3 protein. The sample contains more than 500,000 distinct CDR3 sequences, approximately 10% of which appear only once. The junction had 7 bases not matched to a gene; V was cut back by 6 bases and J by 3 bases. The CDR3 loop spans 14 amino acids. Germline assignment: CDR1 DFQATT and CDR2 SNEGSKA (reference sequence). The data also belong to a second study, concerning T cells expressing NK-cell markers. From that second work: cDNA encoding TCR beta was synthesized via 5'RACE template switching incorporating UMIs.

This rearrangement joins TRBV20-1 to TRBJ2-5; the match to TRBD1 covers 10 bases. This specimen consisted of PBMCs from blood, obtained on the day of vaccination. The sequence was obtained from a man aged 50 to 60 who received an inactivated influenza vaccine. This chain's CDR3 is CSAYSTGGEETQYF. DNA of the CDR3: TGCAGTGCATACTCGACAGGGGGCGAAGAGACCCAGTACTTC.